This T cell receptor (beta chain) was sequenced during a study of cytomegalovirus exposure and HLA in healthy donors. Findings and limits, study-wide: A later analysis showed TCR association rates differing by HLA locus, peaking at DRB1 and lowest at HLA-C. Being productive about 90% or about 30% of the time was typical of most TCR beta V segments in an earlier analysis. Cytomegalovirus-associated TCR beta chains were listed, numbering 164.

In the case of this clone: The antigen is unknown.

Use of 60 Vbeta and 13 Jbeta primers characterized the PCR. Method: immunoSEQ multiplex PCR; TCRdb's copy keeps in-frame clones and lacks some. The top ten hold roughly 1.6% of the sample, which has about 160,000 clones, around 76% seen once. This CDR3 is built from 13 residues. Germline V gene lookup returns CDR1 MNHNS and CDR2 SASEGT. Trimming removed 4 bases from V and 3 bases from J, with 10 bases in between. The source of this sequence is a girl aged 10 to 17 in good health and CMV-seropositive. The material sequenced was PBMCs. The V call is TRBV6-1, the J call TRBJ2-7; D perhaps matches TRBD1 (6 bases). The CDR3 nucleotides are TGTGCCAGCAGTGTCACAGGGCTCTACGAGCAGTACTTC. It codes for CASSVTGLYEQYF.